The 14 T cell receptor beta chains presented below share a single source sample, sequenced in a study of blood T cell repertoires in COVID-19. The repertoire was sequenced with immunoSEQ multiplex PCR; TCRdb's copy has only in-frame clones and lacks some. Of nearly 110,000 clones detected, roughly 90% appear once; the ten largest clones hold roughly 4.9%. Sample: peripheral blood. These receptors came from a man aged 40-50 years with active or convalescent COVID-19.

The chain recombines TRBV25-1 with TRBJ1-1; TRBD1 is a possible D gene (6 bases). Looked up from germline, CDR1 is MGHDK and CDR2 is SYGVNS. The CDR3 loop spans 13 amino acids. The ends were cut back, 3 bases at V and 8 bases at J, with 13 bases in the middle. CDR3 DNA: TGTGCCAGCAGTGAGAGCTCAGGGGCAGAAGCTTTCTTT. The encoded protein is CASSESSGAEAFF.

The rearrangement links TRBV7-2 to TRBJ2-1; 7 bases are a match to TRBD2. This CDR3 comprises 19 residues. V dropped 5 bases and J dropped 5; count of bases not matched to a gene: 21. Germline-derived CDR1 and CDR2 are SGHTA and FQGNSA. CDR3 nucleotides: TGTGCCAGCAGCCCACTCCAAGCCTCGGTGGCTAGCGGTAACAATGAGCAGTTCTTC. As protein: CASSPLQASVASGNNEQFF.

This sequence joins TRBV7-2 and TRBJ2-3, with D possibly being TRBD2 (5 bases). Trimming took 3 bases from V and 3 from J, leaving 7 bases between them. The V gene's germline CDR1 is SGHTA and CDR2 FQGNSA. The CDR3 loop spans 13 amino acids. CDR3 nucleotide sequence: TGTGCCAGCAGCTTCTGGGAGACAGATACGCAGTATTTT. Encoded protein: CASSFWETDTQYF.

The CDR3 nucleotides are TGTGCCAGCGGCCTAGGGGGTTTTTCCTACGAGCAGTACTTC. Protein product: CASGLGGFSYEQYF. V is TRBV3-1 (or the pseudogene TRBV3-2) and J is TRBJ2-7, with D possibly being TRBD1 (6 bases). The CDR3 loop spans 14 amino acids. Trimming removed 8 bases at V and 1 base at J, with 15 bases between. Per germline, CDR1 LGHDT and CDR2 YNNKEL (reference sequence).

The chain joins TRBV7-2 to TRBJ1-2; D is unresolved. The germline V gene encodes CDR1 SGHTA and CDR2 FQGNSA. This CDR3 spans 12 amino acids. Trimming cost V 3 bases and J 8 bases, with 10 bases left between them. The CDR3 nucleotides are TGTGCCAGCAGCTTCGGCGGTGAAGGCTACACCTTC. Residues: CASSFGGEGYTF. Combining the CDR3 with reference TRBV7-2 and TRBJ1-2 gives the whole variable domain GAGVSQSPSNKVTEKGKDVELRCDPISGHTALYWYRQSLGQGLEFLIYFQGNSAPDKSGLPSDRFSAERTGGSVSTLTIQRTQQEDSAVYLCASSFGGEGYTFGSGTRLTVV.

The chain joins TRBV28 to TRBJ1-5, with 8 positions matching TRBD1. The CDR3 extends over 14 amino acids. J was trimmed by 7 bases and V by 3 bases; bases with no gene match: 5. The germline CDR1 and CDR2 sequences are MDHEN and SYDVKM. The CDR3 DNA sequence: TGTGCCAGCAGTTTGGCTGGACAGGGACAGCCCCAGCATTTT. It specifies CASSLAGQGQPQHF.

This chain connects TRBV9 to TRBJ2-1, with TRBD2 matching over 8 bases. V was pared by 4 bases and J by 10 bases, with 7 bases of the junction left unmatched. The CDR3 is 13 amino acids. Germline loops: CDR1 SGDLS, CDR2 YYNGEE. The CDR3 sequence is CASSPGLAGEQFF. CDR3 in DNA: TGTGCCAGCAGCCCTGGACTAGCAGGAGAGCAGTTCTTC.

The CDR3 nucleotides read TGTGCCAGCAGGGGACAGCCCGACTACGAGCAGTACTTC. Amino acid sequence: CASRGQPDYEQYF. The V call is TRBV6-5, the J call TRBJ2-7, with 7 positions matching TRBD1. This CDR3 has 13 amino acids. Trimming cost V 6 bases and J 3 bases; bases outside gene matches: 5. Germline CDR1 and CDR2: MNHEY and SVGAGI.

The chain recombines TRBV28 with TRBJ1-2; 10 nucleotides agree with TRBD1. Germline assignment: CDR1 MDHEN and CDR2 SYDVKM. CDR3 size: 14 residues. V lost 5 bases, J lost 5 bases, and 5 bases stayed unmatched. CDR3 residues: CASSPGQGLYGYTF. For the CDR3, the DNA is TGTGCCAGCAGTCCGGGACAGGGGCTTTATGGCTACACCTTC.

The chain couples TRBV6-6 to TRBJ2-1, with 9 bases lining up with TRBD2. The CDR3 totals 16 residues. Germline loops: CDR1 MNHNY, CDR2 SVGAGI (reference sequence). With 6 bases clipped from V and 7 bases from J, the junction kept 13 bases outside the gene matches. This chain's CDR3 is CASSHTLAGAENEQFF. As DNA, the CDR3 is TGTGCCAGCAGCCACACCTTAGCGGGAGCAGAAAATGAGCAGTTCTTC.

J is TRBJ2-1 and V is TRBV7-2; TRBD2 matches 7 bases. Germline CDR1 is SGHTA and CDR2 is FQGNSA. Trimming took 4 bases from V and 5 from J; bases not matched to a gene: 8. The CDR3 is 15 residues long. As DNA, the CDR3 is TGTGCCAGCAGCTCAAGCGGGGCAGGACACAATGAGCAGTTCTTC. Its protein product is CASSSSGAGHNEQFF.

The chain joins TRBV24-1 to TRBJ1-4; 8 nucleotides match TRBD1. The CDR3 sequence is 13 residues long. The trim removed 9 bases at V and 8 bases at J, leaving 7 bases unmatched. Germline V CDR1 and CDR2: KGHDR, SFDVKD. The CDR3 here is CATQGQGGEKLFF. CDR3 bases: TGTGCCACCCAAGGACAGGGTGGCGAAAAACTGTTTTTT.

This chain uses TRBV18 with TRBJ1-4, with TRBD1 identical over 7 bases. CDR1 and CDR2 from the germline V gene are KGHSH and LQKENI. CDR3 length: 15 residues. The V and J ends lost 3 bases and 4 bases, in that order; junction bases with no gene match: 5. In DNA, the CDR3 is TGTGCCAGCTCACCGAGGGGGCGAGGTAATGAAAAACTGTTTTTT. Its translation is CASSPRGRGNEKLFF. Drawing the rest from reference TRBV18 and TRBJ1-4, the complete variable domain is NAGVMQNPRHLVRRRGQEARLRCSPMKGHSHVYWYRQLPEEGLKFMVYLQKENIIDESGMPKERFSAEFPKEGPSILRIQQVVRGDSAAYFCASSPRGRGNEKLFFGSGTQLSVL.

This rearrangement joins TRBV19 to TRBJ1-5; the D is unclear. The CDR3 is 15 amino acids. Trimming took off 1 base at V and 5 bases at J, with 12 bases between the two ends. Germline V lookup: CDR1 LNHDA, CDR2 SQIVND (reference sequence). The CDR3 here is CASSIGSGRYQPQHF. CDR3 coding DNA: TGTGCCAGTAGTATAGGGAGCGGCAGATATCAGCCCCAGCATTTT.